This T cell receptor beta chain appears in the sequencing data of a study of identical twins. Findings of the study overall: Memory repertoires lacked the insertion deficit that abundant cord blood beta clonotypes showed.

As for this clonotype: What it binds is unknown.

Via MiXCR, TCRdb re-called the 5' RACE reads, giving one row per CDR3 protein. Here the sample spans nearly 650,000 distinct CDR3 sequences, roughly 6.6% being singletons. Germline V gene sequence: CDR1 SGHRS, CDR2 YFSETQ. CDR3 length equals 17 residues. V was shortened by 4 bases and J by 0 bases, with 17 bases between the two germline ends. These records were also assigned to another study, of yellow fever vaccine responses in identical twins. That report adds: The authors reported partly convergent, partly personalized vaccine responses in identical twins.

The genes are TRBV5-1 and TRBJ2-1, with a possible D match to TRBD1 (6 bases). This receptor was taken from a woman younger than 30 in good health. The sample was PBMCs. CDR3 loop: CASSPPQGRSSYNEQFF. DNA for the CDR3: TGCGCCAGCAGCCCCCCCCAGGGGCGGAGCTCCTACAATGAGCAGTTCTTC. The whole variable domain, remainder taken from reference TRBV5-1 and TRBJ2-1, is KAGVTQTPRYLIKTRGQQVTLSCSPISGHRSVSWYQQTPGQGLQFLFEYFSETQRNKGNFPGRFSGRQFSNSRSEMNVSTLELGDSALYLCASSPPQGRSSYNEQFFGPGTRLTVL.